This T cell receptor (beta chain) was sequenced during a study of Graves' ophthalmopathy and Graves' hyperthyroidism. TCR beta CDR3 regions were amplified from RNA transcripts. RT-PCR in the first round used HTBI primers; a second-round multiplex PCR followed. TCRdb passed the multiplex PCR reads through MiXCR, listing each CDR3 protein once. The data show over a million distinct CDR3 sequences, roughly two fifths seen once. The receptor was isolated from an adult man with Graves' hyperthyroidism. Sequenced: peripheral blood or thyroid tissue (not recorded which).

CDR3 protein: CASSTVGGELFF. The CDR3 coding sequence is TGCGCCAGCAGCACGGTTGGCGGGGAGCTGTTTTTT. This chain joins TRBV5-1 and TRBJ2-2, with no clear D. Germline V lookup: CDR1 SGHRS, CDR2 YFSETQ. The CDR3 covers 12 residues. Trimming shortened V by 4 bases and J by 7 bases, and 8 bases separated the two germline ends.